The present TCR beta chain was sequenced within a study of T cells in localized non-small cell lung cancer. The table came from immunoSEQ multiplex PCR; TCRdb's copy has only in-frame clones and leaves some out. Among about 3,100 clones listed, about 24% were seen once. This clone came up a few times. The receptor comes from a man between 40 and 75 years old with stage III squamous cell lung carcinoma. Sequenced material: normal lung tissue next to the tumor, taken before any cancer treatment.

In DNA form, the CDR3 reads TGTGCCAGTACCAGTAGAGCGGGGAGCAATGAGCAGTTCTTC. This gives the protein CASTSRAGSNEQFF. The chain links TRBV6-8 to TRBJ2-1; 7 bases line up with TRBD2. Germline values: CDR1 MNHGY, CDR2 SAAAGT. Germline trimming cut 9 bases from V and 6 bases from J; bases unmatched to any gene: 11. This CDR3 contains 14 residues.